This TCR beta chain was captured in a study of radiotherapy plus CTLA-4 blockade in lung cancer. This CDR3 comprises 17 residues. Per the germline V gene, CDR1 is SGHRS and CDR2 is YFSETQ. The junction had 9 bases not matched to a gene; V was cut back by 5 bases and J by 1 base. Using immunoSEQ multiplex PCR, the repertoire was profiled, and TCRdb retains in-frame clones only, with some absent. Altogether about 120,000 clones are present, just under 90% being singletons, with the ten largest covering 6.9%. Sequenced here: peripheral blood, sampled from a patient treated with radiotherapy plus ipilimumab. The sequence came from a human donor with non-small cell lung cancer that progressed on radiotherapy plus ipilimumab. The rearrangement uses TRBV5-1 and TRBJ2-6; TRBD1 matches at 7 bases. Here the CDR3 reads CASSTGAQLSGANVLTF. Written as DNA, the CDR3 is TGCGCCAGCAGTACAGGGGCGCAGTTATCTGGGGCCAACGTCCTGACTTTC.